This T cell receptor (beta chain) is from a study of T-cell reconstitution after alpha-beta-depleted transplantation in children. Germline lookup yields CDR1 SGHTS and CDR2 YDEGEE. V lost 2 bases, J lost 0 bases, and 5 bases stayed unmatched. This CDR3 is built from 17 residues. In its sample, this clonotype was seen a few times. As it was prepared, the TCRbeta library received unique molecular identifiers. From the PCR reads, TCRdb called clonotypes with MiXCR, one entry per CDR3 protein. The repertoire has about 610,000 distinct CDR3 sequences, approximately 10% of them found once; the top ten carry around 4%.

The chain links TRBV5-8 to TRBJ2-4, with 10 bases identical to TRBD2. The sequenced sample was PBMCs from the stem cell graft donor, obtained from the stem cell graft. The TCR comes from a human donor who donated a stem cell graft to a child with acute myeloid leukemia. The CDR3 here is CASSLTSGELAKNIQYF. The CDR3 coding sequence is TGTGCCAGCAGCTTAACTAGCGGGGAACTAGCCAAAAACATTCAGTACTTC. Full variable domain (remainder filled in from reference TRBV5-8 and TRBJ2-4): EAGVTQSPTHLIKTRGQQATLRCSPISGHTSVYWYQQALGLGLQFLLWYDEGEERNRGNFPPRFSGRQFPNYSSELNVNALELEDSALYLCASSLTSGELAKNIQYFGAGTRLSVL.